This T cell receptor beta chain was sequenced for a study of CD8 T cells in ankylosing spondylitis. TCRdb called the 5' RACE reads again in MiXCR, with one record for every CDR3 protein. The table has about 840,000 distinct CDR3 sequences, about 10% seen once; the top ten hold just over 0.5%. The germline V gene encodes CDR1 SGHTA and CDR2 FQGNSA. This CDR3 region has 15 residues. The germline V and J ends were trimmed by 2 bases and 8 bases, with 16 bases remaining between them. Only a few counts were recorded for this clonotype. The antigen remains undetermined. Study-wide points: A motif of under 10 highly homologous TCR beta variants was seen as apparently characteristic of ankylosing spondylitis blood. The authors reported significant enrichment of disease-linked clones in matched ankylosing spondylitis synovial fluid.

This clonotype originated in a male donor with ankylosing spondylitis. Sequencing was carried out using blood, either unsorted or a sorted T cell fraction (not recorded which). V and J are TRBV7-2 and TRBJ2-1; D may match TRBD1 or TRBD2 (5 bases each). The CDR3 spells CASSLSPGPPHEQFF. CDR3 DNA sequence: TGTGCCAGCAGCTTATCCCCGGGACCTCCGCATGAGCAGTTCTTC.